Sequencing of this TCR beta chain was carried out in a study of blood T cell repertoires in COVID-19. Study at large: The United States, Italy and Spain provided the acute and convalescent COVID-19 samples.

Participants were placed into cohorts based on the clinical history they reported. A COVID-19 case was met by exposed participants within 2 weeks before study entry. Original processing methods: Cell counts per sample came from amplifying reference gene primers. Measured with immunoSEQ multiplex PCR; TCRdb has only the in-frame clones, and not every one. The V and J calls and clone size are taken from that table; D and trimming were inferred from the DNA. The sample contains some 64,000 clones, more than 55% of which appear only once. The germline gives CDR1 LNHDA, CDR2 SQIVND (reference sequence). V lost 5 bases, J lost 2 bases, and 5 bases stayed unmatched. The CDR3 covers 14 residues.

This clonotype originated in a woman in her sixties or seventies who had been exposed to COVID-19. This rearrangement joins TRBV19 to TRBJ1-2; 7 bases map to TRBD1. Sequencing was performed on PBMCs or T cells enriched from blood (not recorded which). The CDR3: CASSGDSWNYGYTF. Written as DNA, the CDR3 is TGTGCCAGTAGTGGGGACAGCTGGAACTATGGCTACACCTTC.